This T cell receptor (beta chain) was identified in a study of blood T cell repertoires in COVID-19. Study-level information: Samples came from the United States, Italy and Spain, spanning acute and convalescent COVID-19. From T cells, B-cell-depleted T cells, or PBMCs came the material, which was cDNA or gDNA.

This CDR3 is built from 14 residues. After removal of 3 bases from V and 2 bases from J, the junction contained 2 bases not matched to a gene. The germline gives CDR1 SGHRS, CDR2 YFSETQ. In the original analysis: Reference gene primer amplification gave nucleated cell count estimates. Here immunoSEQ multiplex PCR was the method, and the copy in TCRdb shows in-frame clones only, minus some. The V and J calls and the clone size are those of that table, but D and trimming were determined from the DNA. The repertoire holds around 620,000 clones, about 87% seen once, with roughly 0.25% in the top ten. Note on this clone: Other DNA sequences in this specimen translate into the identical CDR3.

This sequence was found in a woman aged 18 to 35 with acute or convalescent COVID-19. The chain uses TRBV5-1 and TRBJ1-2; 9 nucleotides agree with TRBD1. Sequencing input: peripheral blood. CDR3 amino acids: CASSSGTGNYGYTF. CDR3 nucleotide sequence: TGCGCCAGCAGCTCCGGGACAGGGAACTATGGCTACACCTTC. Based on the CDR3 plus reference TRBV5-1 and TRBJ1-2, the full variable domain is KAGVTQTPRYLIKTRGQQVTLSCSPISGHRSVSWYQQTPGQGLQFLFEYFSETQRNKGNFPGRFSGRQFSNSRSEMNVSTLELGDSALYLCASSSGTGNYGYTFGSGTRLTVV.